Listed below are T cell receptor beta chains from one sample, sequenced in a study of shared clonotypes between healthy human individuals. Some clones are missing from TCRdb's copy, which holds only in-frame ones; the method was immunoSEQ multiplex PCR. The sample gives roughly 700,000 clones, over 65% of which show up once; 1.5% to 2% is in the top ten. The sequenced sample was memory CD4+ T cells sorted from blood. All receptors derive from a woman aged 25 to 45 in good health. Each CDR3 is given with its conserved first and last residue. The D gene is left open where the match is weak. Some rows mark clone size as missing; the rest say once, few, many or name a class of expanded clone.

clone size	D gene	J gene	V gene	CDR3 protein	CDR3 DNA
-	-	TRBJ2-4	TRBV15	CATSEVGGRNIQYF	TGTGCCACCAGCGAGGTTGGGGGGCGAAACATTCAGTACTTC
once	TRBD2	TRBJ2-3	TRBV29-1	CSVDLAGGADTQYF	TGCAGCGTTGACCTAGCGGGAGGCGCAGATACGCAGTATTTT
few	TRBD1	TRBJ2-2	TRBV5-1	CASSSGQVTGELFF	TGCGCCAGCAGCTCGGGACAGGTCACCGGGGAGCTGTTTTTT
-	-	TRBJ1-3	TRBV30	CAWSPGSSGNTIYF	TGTGCCTGGAGTCCAGGGAGCTCTGGAAACACCATATATTTT
-	-	TRBJ2-7	TRBV5-6	CASSPGTYEQYF	TGTGCCAGCAGTCCCGGGACCTACGAGCAGTACTTC
-	-	TRBJ2-3	TRBV9	CASSAGDATDTQYF	TGTGCCAGCAGTGCCGGGGACGCCACAGATACGCAGTATTTT
-	-	TRBJ2-1	TRBV11-2	CASSWGSSYNEQFF	TGTGCCAGCAGCTGGGGCAGCTCCTACAATGAGCAGTTCTTC
-	-	TRBJ2-7	TRBV7-8	CASSLLGRFSYEQYF	TGTGCCAGCAGCCTACTAGGGCGGTTCTCCTACGAGCAGTACTTC
once	TRBD2	TRBJ2-7	TRBV19	CASSNPSAGGPLEQYF	TGTGCCAGTAGTAACCCCTCGGCGGGAGGTCCTCTGGAGCAGTACTTC
-	TRBD1	TRBJ2-2	TRBV5-1	CASSYYRGRTTGELFF	TGCGCCAGCAGCTACTACAGGGGGCGAACCACCGGGGAGCTGTTTTTT
-	-	TRBJ1-1	TRBV29-1	CSVGWLGGTEAFF	TGCAGCGTTGGCTGGCTTGGGGGAACTGAAGCTTTCTTT
-	-	TRBJ2-3	TRBV5-1	CASSLAAGAETDTQYF	TGCGCCAGCAGCTTGGCCGCGGGGGCGGAGACAGATACGCAGTATTTT
-	-	TRBJ2-7	TRBV11-2	CASSAPNSYEQYF	TGTGCCAGCAGCGCCCCAAATTCCTACGAGCAGTACTTC
-	-	TRBJ2-5	TRBV6-1	CASSLYRSRGETQYF	TGTGCCAGCAGTCTGTACAGGTCCCGAGGAGAGACCCAGTACTTC
-	TRBD2	TRBJ2-5	TRBV19	CASSPGLALQETQYF	TGTGCCAGTAGTCCTGGACTAGCGCTTCAAGAGACCCAGTACTTC
once	TRBD1	TRBJ1-1	TRBV28	CASSSPPDRESGTEAFF	TGTGCCAGCAGTTCACCCCCGGACAGGGAATCGGGCACTGAAGCTTTCTTT